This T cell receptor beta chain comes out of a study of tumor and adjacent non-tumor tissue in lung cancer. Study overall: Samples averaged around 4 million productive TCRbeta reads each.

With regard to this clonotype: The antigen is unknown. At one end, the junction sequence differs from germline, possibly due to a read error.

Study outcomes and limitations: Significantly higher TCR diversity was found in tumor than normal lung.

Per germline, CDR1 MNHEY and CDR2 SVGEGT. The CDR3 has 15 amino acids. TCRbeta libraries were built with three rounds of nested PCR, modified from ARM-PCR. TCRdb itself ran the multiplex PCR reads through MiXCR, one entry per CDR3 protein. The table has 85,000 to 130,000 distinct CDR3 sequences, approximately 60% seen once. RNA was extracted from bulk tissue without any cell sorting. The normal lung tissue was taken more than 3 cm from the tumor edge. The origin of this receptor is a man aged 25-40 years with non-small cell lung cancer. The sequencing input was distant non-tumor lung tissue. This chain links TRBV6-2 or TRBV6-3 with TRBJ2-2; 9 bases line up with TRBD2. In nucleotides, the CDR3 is TGTGCCAGCATGAGCGGGGGGCGGAACACCGGGGAACTGTTTTTT. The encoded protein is CASMSGGRNTGELFF.